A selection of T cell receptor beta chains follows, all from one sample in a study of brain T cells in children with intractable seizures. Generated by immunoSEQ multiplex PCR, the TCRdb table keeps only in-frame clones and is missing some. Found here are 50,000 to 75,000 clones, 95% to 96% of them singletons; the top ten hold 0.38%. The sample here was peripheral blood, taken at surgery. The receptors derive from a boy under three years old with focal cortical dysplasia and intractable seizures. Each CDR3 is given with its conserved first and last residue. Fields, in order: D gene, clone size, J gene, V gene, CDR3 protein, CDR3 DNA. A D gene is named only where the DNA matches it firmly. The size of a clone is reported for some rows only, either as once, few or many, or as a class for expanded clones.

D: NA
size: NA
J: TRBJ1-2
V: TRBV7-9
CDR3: CASSLVTTYTF
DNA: TGTGCCAGCAGCTTAGTAACGACGTACACCTTC

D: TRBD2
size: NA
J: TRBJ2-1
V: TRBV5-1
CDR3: CASSLGLAVGANEQFF
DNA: TGCGCCAGCAGCCTGGGACTAGCGGTAGGGGCCAATGAGCAGTTCTTC

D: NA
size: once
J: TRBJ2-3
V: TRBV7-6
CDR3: CASRDGVGTDTQYF
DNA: TGTGCCAGCAGGGATGGGGTGGGTACAGATACGCAGTATTTT

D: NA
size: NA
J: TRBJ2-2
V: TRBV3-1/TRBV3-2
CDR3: CASSQGWGNTGELFF
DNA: TGTGCCAGCAGCCAAGGATGGGGAAACACCGGGGAGCTGTTTTTT

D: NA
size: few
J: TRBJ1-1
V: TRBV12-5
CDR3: CASAPGYTEAFF
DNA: TGTGCTAGCGCCCCAGGGTACACTGAAGCTTTCTTT

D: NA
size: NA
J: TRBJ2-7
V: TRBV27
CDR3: CASSSSRRYEQYF
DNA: TGTGCCAGCAGTTCCAGTAGGCGCTACGAGCAGTACTTC

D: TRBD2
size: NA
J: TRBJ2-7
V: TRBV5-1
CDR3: CASSLGSGPPYEQYF
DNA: TGCGCCAGCAGCTTGGGTAGCGGGCCCCCCTACGAGCAGTACTTC

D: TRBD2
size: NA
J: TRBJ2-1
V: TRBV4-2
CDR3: CASSPYREDYNEQFF
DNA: TGTGCCAGCAGCCCCTACCGGGAGGATTACAATGAGCAGTTCTTC

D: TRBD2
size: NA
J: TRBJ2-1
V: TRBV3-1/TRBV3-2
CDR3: CASSLGTSGGGFSPFF
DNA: TGTGCCAGCAGCCTCGGGACTAGCGGGGGGGGCTTTAGTCCGTTCTTC

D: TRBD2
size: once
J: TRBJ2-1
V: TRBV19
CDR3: CASSRGGRAYNEQFF
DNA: TGTGCCAGTAGTAGGGGTGGGAGGGCCTACAATGAGCAGTTCTTC

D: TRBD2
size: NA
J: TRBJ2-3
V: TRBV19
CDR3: CASSIDRLAGEITDTQYF
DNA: TGTGCCAGTAGTATAGATCGGCTAGCGGGGGAGATCACAGATACGCAGTATTTT

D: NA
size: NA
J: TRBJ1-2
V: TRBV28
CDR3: CASSFRYLGGYTF
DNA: TGTGCCAGCAGTTTTCGGTACCTAGGCGGCTACACCTTC

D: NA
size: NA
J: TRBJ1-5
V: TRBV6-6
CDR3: CASSYGGAQNNQPQHF
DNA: TGTGCCAGCAGTTACGGGGGGGCGCAAAACAATCAGCCCCAGCATTTT

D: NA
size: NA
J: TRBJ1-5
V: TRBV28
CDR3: CASSFAFSNQPQHF
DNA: TGTGCCAGCAGTTTCGCGTTTAGCAATCAGCCCCAGCATTTT

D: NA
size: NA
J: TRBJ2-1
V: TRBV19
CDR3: CASSTRTLGTSYNEQFF
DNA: TGTGCCAGTAGTACCCGGACCCTCGGGACCTCCTACAATGAGCAGTTCTTC

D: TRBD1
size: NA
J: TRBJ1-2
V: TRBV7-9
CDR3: CASSDQTGADYGYTF
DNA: TGTGCCAGCAGCGATCAGACAGGGGCTGACTATGGCTACACCTTC

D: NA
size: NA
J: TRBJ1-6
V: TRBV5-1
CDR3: CASSPFPDSENSPLHF
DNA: TGCGCCAGCAGCCCGTTCCCCGACAGCGAAAATTCACCCCTCCACTTT

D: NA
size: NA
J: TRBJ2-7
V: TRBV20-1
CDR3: CSASPQGHIYEQYF
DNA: TGCAGTGCTAGTCCTCAGGGGCACATCTACGAGCAGTACTTC

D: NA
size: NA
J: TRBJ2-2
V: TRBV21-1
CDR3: CASSNYRGTGELFF
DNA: TGTGCCAGCAGCAATTACAGGGGGACCGGGGAGCTGTTTTTT

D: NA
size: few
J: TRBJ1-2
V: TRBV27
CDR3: CASRPRSAGPGVDYTF
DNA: TGTGCCAGCAGACCGCGGTCGGCGGGGCCAGGGGTTGACTACACCTTC

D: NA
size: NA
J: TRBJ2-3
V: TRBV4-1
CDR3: CASSPEGVTSTSSTDTQYF
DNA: TGCGCCAGCAGCCCGGAAGGGGTAACTAGCACTTCTAGCACAGATACGCAGTATTTT

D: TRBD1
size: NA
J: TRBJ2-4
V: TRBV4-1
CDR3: CASSATGINIQYF
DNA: TGCGCCAGCAGCGCGACAGGGATTAACATTCAGTACTTC

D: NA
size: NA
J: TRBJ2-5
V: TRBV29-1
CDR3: CSVKGSAQETQYF
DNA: TGCAGCGTTAAAGGCTCGGCACAAGAGACCCAGTACTTC

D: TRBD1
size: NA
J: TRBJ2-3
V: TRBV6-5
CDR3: CASSSGQGVGTDTQYF
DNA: TGTGCCAGCAGTTCCGGACAGGGGGTAGGCACAGATACGCAGTATTTT

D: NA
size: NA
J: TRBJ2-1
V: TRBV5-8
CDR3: CASSLWQGPYNEQFF
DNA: TGTGCCAGCAGCTTGTGGCAGGGGCCCTACAATGAGCAGTTCTTC

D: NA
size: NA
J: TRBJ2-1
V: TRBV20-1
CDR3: CSASGRRGGYNEQFF
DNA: TGCAGTGCTAGTGGGAGAAGAGGGGGATACAATGAGCAGTTCTTC

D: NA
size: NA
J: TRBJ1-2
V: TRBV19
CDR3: CASSLGNNYGYTF
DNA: TGTGCCAGTAGTTTGGGGAACAACTATGGCTACACCTTC

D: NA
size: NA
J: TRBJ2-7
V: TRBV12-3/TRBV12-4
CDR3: CASSPGKYEQYF
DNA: TGTGCCAGCAGCCCCGGGAAGTACGAGCAGTACTTC

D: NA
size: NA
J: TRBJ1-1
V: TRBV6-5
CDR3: CASSARGYTEAFF
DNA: TGTGCCAGCAGCGCCAGAGGTTACACTGAAGCTTTCTTT

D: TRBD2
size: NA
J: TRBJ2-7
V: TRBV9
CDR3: CASSADGGGVEQYF
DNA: TGTGCCAGCAGCGCCGATGGGGGGGGAGTCGAGCAGTACTTC

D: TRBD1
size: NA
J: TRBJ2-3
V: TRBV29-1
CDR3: CSVGQGITDTQYF
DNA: TGCAGCGTGGGACAGGGGATCACAGATACGCAGTATTTT

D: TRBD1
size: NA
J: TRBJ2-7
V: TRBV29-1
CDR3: CSVEDMDRPYEQYF
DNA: TGCAGCGTTGAAGATATGGACAGGCCCTACGAGCAGTACTTC

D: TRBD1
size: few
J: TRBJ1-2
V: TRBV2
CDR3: CASQDRENYGYTF
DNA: TGTGCCAGCCAGGACAGGGAGAACTATGGCTACACCTTC

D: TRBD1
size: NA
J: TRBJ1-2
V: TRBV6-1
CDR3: CANSEVTGGYGYTF
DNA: TGTGCCAACAGTGAAGTAACAGGGGGCTATGGCTACACCTTC

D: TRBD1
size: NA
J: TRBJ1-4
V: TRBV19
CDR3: CASRQQGLGEKLFF
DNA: TGTGCCAGTAGGCAACAGGGGTTGGGGGAAAAACTGTTTTTT

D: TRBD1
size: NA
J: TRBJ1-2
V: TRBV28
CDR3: CASSLGGQGSSGYTF
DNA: TGTGCCAGCAGTTTAGGGGGACAGGGGTCAAGTGGCTACACCTTC

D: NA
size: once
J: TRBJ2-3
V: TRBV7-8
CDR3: CASSLHPDHTDTQYF
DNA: TGTGCCAGCAGCCTTCACCCGGACCACACAGATACGCAGTATTTT

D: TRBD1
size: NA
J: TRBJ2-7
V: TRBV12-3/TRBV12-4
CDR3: CASRDRGRYEQYF
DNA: TGTGCCAGCCGGGACAGGGGGCGCTACGAGCAGTACTTC

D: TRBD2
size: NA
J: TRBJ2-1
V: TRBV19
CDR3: CASSSLAGYNEQFF
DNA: TGTGCCAGTAGTAGCCTAGCGGGATACAATGAGCAGTTCTTC

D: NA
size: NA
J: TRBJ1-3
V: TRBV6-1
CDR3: CASSKVLLYTIYF
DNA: TGTGCCAGCAGTAAGGTCCTCTTATACACCATATATTTT